This TCR beta chain was captured in a study of blood T cell repertoires in COVID-19. The length of the CDR3 is 15 residues. Deletions cut 2 bases from V and 8 bases from J, with 18 bases between. The germline V gene encodes CDR1 KGHSH and CDR2 LQKENI. The method was immunoSEQ multiplex PCR; TCRdb's version includes in-frame clones alone and lacks a portion of them. The data hold about 220,000 clones, with 82% observed a single time. The V call is TRBV18, the J call TRBJ1-2; D perhaps matches TRBD1 (5 bases). The sequencing sample was made of PBMCs or T cells enriched from blood (not recorded which). The TCR was taken from a woman aged 60-75 years who had recovered from COVID-19. CDR3 amino acids: CASSPNGWGLEGYTF. CDR3 nucleotides: TGTGCCAGCTCACCAAATGGTTGGGGCCTCGAGGGCTACACCTTC.